This is a list of T cell receptor beta chains from one sample in a study of blood T cells in healthy people across ages. TCRdb re-called the 5' RACE reads through MiXCR, storing one row per CDR3 protein. The table lists almost 550,000 distinct CDR3 sequences, less than 25% of them singletons. A further study also used this sample, focusing on T cells of mothers and their children.

The sample was blood. The receptors shown here come from a boy between 10 and 17 years old in good health. The CDR3 runs from the conserved cysteine through the conserved F or W. The order of the fields is clone size, J gene, D gene, V gene, CDR3 DNA, CDR3 protein. D genes are given only for firm matches. Clone size is shown for a subset of rows, as once, few, many or a class of expanded clone.

few,TRBJ2-7,-,TRBV7-2,TGTGCCAGCAGCTTAGGCCCCCGGGGGACCTACGAGCAGTACTTC,CASSLGPRGTYEQYF
-,TRBJ2-3,-,TRBV4-2,TGTGCCAGCAGCCAAGGTTTTTCTCTGGCGGATACGCAGTATTTT,CASSQGFSLADTQYF
-,TRBJ2-3,TRBD2,TRBV6-5,TGTGCCAGCAGTTACGGGAAGCGGGGGGGCGTTTCGGATACGCAGTATTTT,CASSYGKRGGVSDTQYF
-,TRBJ2-1,-,TRBV7-9,TGTGCCAGCAGCTTAATCCACCCCAAGAATGAGCAGTTCTTC,CASSLIHPKNEQFF
-,TRBJ2-1,TRBD1,TRBV7-9,TGTGCCGGCAGCTCCTCCGGGACAGGAGTTTACAATGAGCAGTTCTTC,CAGSSSGTGVYNEQFF
many,TRBJ2-1,TRBD2,TRBV4-1,TGCGCCAGCAGCCAAGTTTCTAGCGGGAGCCCTGAGCAGTTCTTC,CASSQVSSGSPEQFF
few,TRBJ1-6,-,TRBV27,TGTGCCGCGAGCTCCTATAATTCACCCCTCCACTTT,CAASSYNSPLHF
few,TRBJ1-1,-,TRBV28,TGTGCCAGCAGACCCACTGGACTCGATGAAGCTTTCTTT,CASRPTGLDEAFF
-,TRBJ1-2,-,TRBV27,TGTGCCAGCAGTAGATATGAACCTACTAACTATGGCTACACCTTC,CASSRYEPTNYGYTF
few,TRBJ2-5,-,TRBV4-1,TGCGCCAGCAGCCAAGAAGGGGCGGGACCCGCGACCCAGTACTTC,CASSQEGAGPATQYF
few,TRBJ2-5,TRBD2,TRBV7-2,TGTGCCAGCAGCTTACAGACTAGCGTAGGGGAGACCCAGTACTTC,CASSLQTSVGETQYF
-,TRBJ2-1,-,TRBV6-1,TGTGCCAGCAGTGAGCTAGAGGGGGGGGCATACAATGAGCAGTTCTTC,CASSELEGGAYNEQFF
-,TRBJ2-7,-,TRBV7-9,TGTGCCAGCAGCTTAGGGCTGGTCTCCTACGAGCAGTACTTC,CASSLGLVSYEQYF
-,TRBJ2-7,TRBD1,TRBV10-3,TGTGCCGTACGGGACAGGGACTTCGCCGAGCAGTACTTC,CAVRDRDFAEQYF
-,TRBJ2-7,-,TRBV2,TGTGCCAGCAGTGACCTGGGACGTAGGAGCTACGAGCAGTACTTC,CASSDLGRRSYEQYF
-,TRBJ1-6,-,TRBV7-9,TGTGCCAGCAGCCCCGTTGCCCTCCACTTT,CASSPVALHF
-,TRBJ2-5,-,TRBV5-1,TGCGCCAGCAGCTTGCGGCCTCTCGGGGAGACCCAGTACTTC,CASSLRPLGETQYF
-,TRBJ2-5,-,TRBV4-3,TGCGCCAGCAGCCAAGCTAACCAAGAGACCCAGTACTTC,CASSQANQETQYF
-,TRBJ2-1,-,TRBV7-3,TGTGCCAGCAGCTTATCTCCGCCCCCCCTCAATGAGCAGTTGTTC,CASSLSPPPLNEQLF
few,TRBJ2-5,TRBD2,TRBV5-1,TGCGCCAGCAGCGTACTAGCGGGATTCCAAGAGACCCAGTACTTC,CASSVLAGFQETQYF
-,TRBJ2-7,TRBD1,TRBV12-3/TRBV12-4,TGTGCCAGCAGTTTGACAGGGTCCCCCTTCGGCGAGCAGTACTTC,CASSLTGSPFGEQYF
-,TRBJ2-1,-,TRBV4-2,TGTGCCAGCAGCCAAGATCCTAACAGAGGCATTGGCAATGAGCAGTTCTTC,CASSQDPNRGIGNEQFF
few,TRBJ2-3,-,TRBV12-3/TRBV12-4,TGTGCCAGCAGTCCCGTCCCAGATACGCAGTATTTT,CASSPVPDTQYF
-,TRBJ2-1,-,TRBV18,TGTGCCAGCTCACCGGGACGCGACCGGGATGAGCAGTTCTTC,CASSPGRDRDEQFF
-,TRBJ2-7,TRBD1,TRBV3-1,TGTGCCAGCAGCCAAAGTGACAGGGGGTCCGGCGAGCAGTACTTC,CASSQSDRGSGEQYF
-,TRBJ2-2,TRBD2,TRBV20-1,TGCAGTGCTCGGGATGGGACTAGGCACACCGGGGAGCTGTTTTTT,CSARDGTRHTGELFF
few,TRBJ1-3,-,TRBV4-3,TGCGCCAGCAGCCAAGATTTCTTCCTCGACAGGTCCTCTGGAAACACCATATATTTT,CASSQDFFLDRSSGNTIYF
-,TRBJ2-7,-,TRBV7-2,TGTGCCAGCAGCCAGTGGGCAGGTTACGAGCAGTACTTC,CASSQWAGYEQYF
few,TRBJ2-3,TRBD2,TRBV25-1,TGTGCCAGCAGTGGGCTAGCGGGGCCCACAGATACGCAGTATTTT,CASSGLAGPTDTQYF
few,TRBJ1-2,TRBD1,TRBV7-2,TGTGCCAGCAGTTCATACAGGGGCGCTAACTATGGCTACACCTTC,CASSSYRGANYGYTF
many,TRBJ2-7,-,TRBV28,TGTGCCAGCAGTTTAATTCAGGAGGGGGACGAGCAGTACTTC,CASSLIQEGDEQYF
-,TRBJ1-5,-,TRBV28,TGTGCCAGCAGGAGAAGCTATAGCAATCAGCCCCAGCATTTT,CASRRSYSNQPQHF
few,TRBJ2-5,-,TRBV9,TGTGCCAGCAGCCCAGCTTTCTTGGTGAGGGGGACAGAGACCCAGTACTTC,CASSPAFLVRGTETQYF
-,TRBJ2-7,-,TRBV20-1,TGCAGTGCTATAGAGCGGGACAGTTACGAGCAGTACTTC,CSAIERDSYEQYF
few,TRBJ1-2,-,TRBV4-3,TGCGCCAGCAGCCAAGATCTTGGGGTTTGGGGCTACACCTTC,CASSQDLGVWGYTF
many,TRBJ2-7,-,TRBV7-9,TGTGCCAGCAGCTCCGCCACCTCCTACGAGCAGTACTTC,CASSSATSYEQYF
few,TRBJ2-3,TRBD2,TRBV7-2,TGTGCCAGCAGCTTAGGGACAGCGGGGGTAGTGGCAGATACGCAGTATTTT,CASSLGTAGVVADTQYF
once,TRBJ2-6,-,TRBV29-1,TGCAGCGTTGAAGTGGGGGCTGGGGCCAACGTCCTGACTTTC,CSVEVGAGANVLTF
few,TRBJ1-1,-,TRBV29-1,TGCAGCGTCGGGATTGAGGACAGTCCTGGGCCCGGGGCTTTCTTT,CSVGIEDSPGPGAFF
once,TRBJ2-1,TRBD2,TRBV27,TGTGCCAGCAGTTTCGGGAGGGGTGGGAATGAGCAGTTCTTC,CASSFGRGGNEQFF